This is a list of T cell receptor beta chains from one sample in a study of early T cells in non-severe SARS-CoV-2 infection. One entry per CDR3 protein, called by TCRdb with MiXCR from the 5' RACE reads. Of just under 65,000 distinct CDR3 sequences in the sample, around 12% were seen once. The specimen sequenced was whole blood. These receptors were collected from an adult who was a healthcare worker with PCR-confirmed SARS-CoV-2 infection or an uninfected control (not recorded which). Both conserved end residues are part of each CDR3. Each record gives: V gene, clone size, J gene, D gene, CDR3 DNA, CDR3 protein. The D gene is left open where the match is weak. Clone size is shown for a subset of rows, as once, few, many or a class of expanded clone.

TRBV6-2/TRBV6-3	many	TRBJ1-5	NA	TGTGCCAGCAGTCCCGACAGAAATCAGCCCCAGCATTTT	CASSPDRNQPQHF
TRBV11-2	NA	TRBJ2-3	NA	TGTGCCAGCAGCCCCGATCATAGCACAGATACGCAGTATTTT	CASSPDHSTDTQYF
TRBV10-3	NA	TRBJ2-1	NA	TGTGCCATCAGTGAGGGCGGGGCCCTGGGTGAGCAGTTCTTC	CAISEGGALGEQFF
TRBV12-3/TRBV12-4	NA	TRBJ2-5	NA	TGTGCCAGCAGTTTACGCCGACAGCTCCAAGAGACCCAGTACTTC	CASSLRRQLQETQYF
TRBV7-6	many	TRBJ2-1	NA	TGTGCCAGCAGCCGCCTACTAAGCTCCTACAATGAGCAGTTCTTC	CASSRLLSSYNEQFF
TRBV7-2	few	TRBJ2-5	TRBD2	TGTGCCAGCAGCTTAGGGGTTAGCGGGGGCCAAGAGACCCAGTACTTC	CASSLGVSGGQETQYF
TRBV18	NA	TRBJ2-3	NA	TGTGCCAGCTCACCAGGGGGCTTGGGAGATACGCAGTATTTT	CASSPGGLGDTQYF
TRBV7-2	NA	TRBJ2-3	NA	TGTGCCAGCAGCTTAGGGGGCGCAGATACGCAGTATTTT	CASSLGGADTQYF
TRBV10-3	many	TRBJ2-5	NA	TGTGCCATTGGGACCAACCGGGAGACCCAGTACTTC	CAIGTNRETQYF
TRBV25-1	many	TRBJ1-4	NA	TGTGCCAGTACTCCGGGTGAGGAAAAACTGTTTTTT	CASTPGEEKLFF
TRBV6-5	NA	TRBJ1-1	TRBD1	TGTGCCAGCAGTTACGGGACAGGATTGGGCACTGAAGCTTTCTTT	CASSYGTGLGTEAFF
TRBV7-9	few	TRBJ2-7	NA	TGTGCCAGCAGCCCGGATGCCGAGCAGTACTTC	CASSPDAEQYF
TRBV6-5	many	TRBJ1-6	TRBD1	TGTGCCAGCAGTTATGACAGGGGGTCGTCACCCCTCCACTTT	CASSYDRGSSPLHF
TRBV3-1	many	TRBJ2-3	NA	TGTGCCAGCAGCCAAGCATGGGGAAGGGCAGATACGCAGTATTTT	CASSQAWGRADTQYF
TRBV6-1	NA	TRBJ1-5	NA	TGTGCCAGCAGTGCACAGTGGACTCAGCCCCAGCATTTT	CASSAQWTQPQHF
TRBV5-4	NA	TRBJ1-2	NA	TGTGCCAGCAGAGGGGACTCAGGTACTGGGGGCTACACCTTC	CASRGDSGTGGYTF
TRBV5-5	NA	TRBJ1-2	NA	TGTGCCAGCAGCTTGAACACCAACTATGGCTACACCTTC	CASSLNTNYGYTF
TRBV3-1	many	TRBJ1-1	NA	TGTGCCAGCAGCCAAGAACAGAAAGCTTTCTTT	CASSQEQKAFF
TRBV4-1	many	TRBJ1-3	NA	TGCGCCAGCAGATCTGGAAACACCATATATTTT	CASRSGNTIYF
TRBV28	few	TRBJ2-3	TRBD1	TGTGCCAGCAGTTCCGGGACAGGGGTCCCAGATACGCAGTATTTT	CASSSGTGVPDTQYF
TRBV29-1	NA	TRBJ1-1	NA	TGCAGCGTTGAAGGGACGTCGGGTGGAACTTTCTTT	CSVEGTSGGTFF
TRBV5-1	few	TRBJ2-7	NA	TGCGCCAGCAGCTTGGGGCACCTCTCCTACGAGCAGTACTTC	CASSLGHLSYEQYF
TRBV2	many	TRBJ1-4	NA	TGTGCCAGCAGTGAGGCAGGATTTAATGAAAAACTGTTTTTT	CASSEAGFNEKLFF
TRBV2	once	TRBJ1-6	TRBD1	TGTGCCCAGGGGGGGGTTCTGAATTCACCCCTCCACTTT	CAQGGVLNSPLHF
TRBV6-2/TRBV6-3	few	TRBJ1-4	NA	TGTGCCAGCAGTTACGGCCTGGAAAAACTGTTTTTT	CASSYGLEKLFF
TRBV29-1	NA	TRBJ2-2	NA	TGCAGCGTTGCCATGCGCACCGGGGAGCTGTTTTTT	CSVAMRTGELFF
TRBV6-5	few	TRBJ2-3	NA	TGTGCCGCCAGGGACAGCACAGATACGCAGTATTTT	CAARDSTDTQYF
TRBV27	NA	TRBJ1-5	TRBD1	TGTGCCAGCAGTTTAGCTCGGACAGGGTATCAGCCCCAGCATTTT	CASSLARTGYQPQHF
TRBV7-2	NA	TRBJ2-1	NA	TGTGCCAGCAGCTTAGCCCGGGGACTCGGGGAGCAGTTCTTC	CASSLARGLGEQFF
TRBV4-2	NA	TRBJ2-6	NA	TGTGCCAGCAGCCAAGAGCCACAGGTGTCAGGGGCCAACGTCCTGACTTTC	CASSQEPQVSGANVLTF
TRBV20-1	few	TRBJ2-3	TRBD2	TGCAGTGCTAGAGACGGGGGGGCTCTAACAGATACGCAGTATTTT	CSARDGGALTDTQYF
TRBV5-1	NA	TRBJ2-3	NA	TGCGCCAGCAGCGGGGACTGGGCAAGCACAGATACGCAGTATTTT	CASSGDWASTDTQYF
TRBV5-6	NA	TRBJ2-3	NA	TGTGCCAGCAGCTTGTTTGTGGGGCCCAGCACAGATACGCAGTATTTT	CASSLFVGPSTDTQYF
TRBV2	few	TRBJ2-2	TRBD2	TGTGCCAGTAGGACTAGCGGCTCCACCGGGGAGCTGTTTTTT	CASRTSGSTGELFF
TRBV10-3	NA	TRBJ2-7	NA	TGTGCCTCCCGGCGCGGGGAGGCGGACGAGCAGTACTTC	CASRRGEADEQYF
TRBV6-6	many	TRBJ2-7	NA	TGTGCCAGCAGTTCCATATCTTACGAGCAGTACTTC	CASSSISYEQYF
TRBV5-1	NA	TRBJ2-7	NA	TGCGCCAGCAGCTTGGAGGAGTGGACACCCTACGAGCAGTACTTC	CASSLEEWTPYEQYF
TRBV19	NA	TRBJ2-3	NA	TGTGCCAGTAGTAGGACACTGGGCACAGATACGCAGTATTTT	CASSRTLGTDTQYF